This T cell receptor beta chain is drawn from a study of blood T cell repertoires in COVID-19. Study summary: Spain, Italy and the United States supplied samples that represented acute and convalescent COVID-19. The analysed material was cDNA or gDNA that came from T cells, B-cell-depleted T cells, or PBMCs.

Original analysis: For nucleated cells, counts were estimated from reference gene primer amplification. This table comes from immunoSEQ multiplex PCR, and its TCRdb copy is limited to in-frame clones, with some not included. V and J calls and clone size are as listed in that table; D and trimming were resolved from the DNA. The sample records some 210,000 clones, about 83% being singletons. CDR1 and CDR2 from the germline V gene are LGHNA and YNFKEQ. This CDR3 region has 17 residues. Unmatched junction bases numbered 9, after V lost 4 bases and J lost 4 bases. The V call is TRBV4-2, the J call TRBJ2-2; 10 nucleotides agree with TRBD2. Sequencing input: peripheral blood. The source of this sequence is a woman aged 70-85 years with active or convalescent COVID-19. The CDR3, as DNA: TGTGCCAGCAGCCCCTCGGCTAGCGGGAGCCCCACCGGGGAGCTGTTTTTT. It codes for CASSPSASGSPTGELFF.